This T cell receptor (beta chain) was captured by sequencing in a study of OX40 agonist ivuxolimab in advanced cancers. Regarding the study in general: Ivuxolimab, which targeted the costimulatory receptor OX40 (CD134), was an agonistic, fully human IgG2 monoclonal antibody. Of the approximately 53 patients in dose escalation, 19 had hepatocellular carcinoma, approximately 15 had melanoma, 9 had renal cell carcinoma and 9 had head and neck cancer. Partial responses occurred in three dose-escalation patients: two with cutaneous melanoma and one with hepatocellular carcinoma. Peripheral TCRbeta sequencing aimed to test whether ivuxolimab altered TCR sequence diversity and caused clonal T-cell expansion. The monotherapy dose-escalation portion (N of about 47 patients) of the phase I ivuxolimab trial is reported in the paper. Prior anti-PD-1, anti-PD-L1 or anti-CTLA-4 therapy was permitted, and approximately 40% of dose-escalation patients had received checkpoint inhibitors. Intravenous ivuxolimab was administered to patients every 2 weeks at six dose levels: 0.01, 0.1, 0.3, 1.5, 3 and 10 mg/kg. A male proportion of 82.7% and a mean age of 60 years, ranging from 23 to 79, were recorded for the dose-escalation cohort. Overall results and qualifications from the work: In the 0.1-3.0 mg/kg groups, partial responders had among the lowest normalized peripheral clonal expansion, particularly in CD8+ T cells. Low levels of normalized T-cell clonal expansion were also seen in some patients who did not respond. At doses of 0.1 to 3.0 mg/kg, clonal expansion of both CD4+ and CD8+ blood T cells was observed from baseline to week 6. The antigen specificity of the clonally expanded peripheral T cells was not determined. After ivuxolimab, CD8+ T cells had more expanded clones than CD4+ T cells on average.

The trial excluded patients who had a history of autoimmune disease or were on systemic immunosuppression. Peripheral blood for TCR sequencing was collected from all dose cohorts at baseline, on cycle 4 day 1, and on cycle 7 day 1. Samples came from an open-label, multicenter, first-in-human phase I dose-escalation trial of ivuxolimab. Adults with locally advanced or metastatic melanoma, renal cell carcinoma, hepatocellular carcinoma or head and neck squamous cell carcinoma were enrolled in the trial. CD4+ and CD8+ T cells were sorted separately from peripheral blood before TCR sequencing. Genomic DNA was extracted from sorted cells for sequencing of the TCRbeta CDR3 region. The immunoSEQ Assay was used to sequence the TCRbeta CDR3 regions. TCRdb provides this immuneACCESS table in a form limited to in-frame rearrangements. Some clones are lacking; in checked studies, under half of them reflect an unresolved V gene, and why the rest are absent is not known. The sample yields some 100,000 clones; around 91% were counted once. The top ten constitute approximately 0.81% of the sample.

On this clone itself: Its binding antigen is unknown. The record has no base qualities; no much larger clone is one base away.

Here the sequenced sample was CD4+ or CD8+ T cells sorted from blood, taken in a trial of the OX40 agonist ivuxolimab. The source is an adult with an advanced solid tumor such as melanoma, head and neck, liver or kidney cancer.

The CDR3 here reads CASSMTTAVYEQYF. At the DNA level, the sequence is TGTGCCAGTAGTATGACGACGGCAGTCTACGAGCAGTACTTC. Here the chain combines TRBV19 and TRBJ2-7, with no reliable assignment of the D segment. V loses 3 bases, J loses 3 bases, and the germline ends lie 12 bases apart. According to the germline V gene (reference sequence), CDR1 reads LNHDA and CDR2 reads SQIVND. Measured from the cysteine to the phenylalanine, the CDR3 is 14 residues long. Of all the DNA, just the CDR3 is kept, 42 bases in frame from base 1.